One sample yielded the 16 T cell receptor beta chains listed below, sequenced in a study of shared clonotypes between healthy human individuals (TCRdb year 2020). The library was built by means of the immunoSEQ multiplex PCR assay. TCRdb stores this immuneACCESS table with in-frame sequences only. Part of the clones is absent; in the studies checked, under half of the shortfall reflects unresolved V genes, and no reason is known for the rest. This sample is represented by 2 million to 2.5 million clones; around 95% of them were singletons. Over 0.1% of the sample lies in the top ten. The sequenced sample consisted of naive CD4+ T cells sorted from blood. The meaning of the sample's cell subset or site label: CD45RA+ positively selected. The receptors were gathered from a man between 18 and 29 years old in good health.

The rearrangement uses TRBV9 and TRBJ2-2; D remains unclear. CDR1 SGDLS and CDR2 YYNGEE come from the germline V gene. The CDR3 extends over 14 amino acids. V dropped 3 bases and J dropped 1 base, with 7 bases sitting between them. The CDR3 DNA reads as TGTGCCAGCAGCGCCATACAGAACACCGGGGAGCTGTTTTTT. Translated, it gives CASSAIQNTGELFF.

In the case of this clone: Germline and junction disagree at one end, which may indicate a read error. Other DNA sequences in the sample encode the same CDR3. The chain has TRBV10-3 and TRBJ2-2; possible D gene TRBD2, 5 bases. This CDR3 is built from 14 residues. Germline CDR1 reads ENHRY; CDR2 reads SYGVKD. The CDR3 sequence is CAISETGTAGELFF. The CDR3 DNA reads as TGTGCCATCAGTGAGACCGGAACCGCCGGGGAGCTGTTTTTC.

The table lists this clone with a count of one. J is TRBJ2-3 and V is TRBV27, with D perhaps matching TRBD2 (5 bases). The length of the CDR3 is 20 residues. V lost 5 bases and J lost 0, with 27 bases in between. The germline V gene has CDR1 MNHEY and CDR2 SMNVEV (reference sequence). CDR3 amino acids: CASSKRARGSLSDSTDTQYF. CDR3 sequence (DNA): TGTGCCAGCAGTAAAAGGGCACGCGGGTCCCTTTCGGATAGCACAGATACGCAGTATTTT.

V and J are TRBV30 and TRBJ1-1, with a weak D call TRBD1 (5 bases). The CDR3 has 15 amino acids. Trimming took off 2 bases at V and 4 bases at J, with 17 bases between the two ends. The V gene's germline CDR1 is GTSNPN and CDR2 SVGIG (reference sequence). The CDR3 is CAWSRTRVVATEAFF. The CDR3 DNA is TGTGCCTGGAGTCGCACCAGGGTGGTGGCCACTGAAGCTTTCTTT.

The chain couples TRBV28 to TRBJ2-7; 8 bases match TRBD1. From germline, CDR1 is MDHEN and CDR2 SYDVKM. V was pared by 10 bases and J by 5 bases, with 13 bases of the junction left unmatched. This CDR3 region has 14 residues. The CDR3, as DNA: TGTGCCATCAATTCCTGGACAGGGATTAACGAGCAGTACTTC. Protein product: CAINSWTGINEQYF.

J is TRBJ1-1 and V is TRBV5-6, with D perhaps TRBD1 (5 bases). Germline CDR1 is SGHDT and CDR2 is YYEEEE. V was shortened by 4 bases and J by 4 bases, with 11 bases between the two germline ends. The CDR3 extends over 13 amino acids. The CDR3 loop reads CASSRGQLTEAFF. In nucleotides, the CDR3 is TGTGCCAGCAGCCGTGGACAACTCACTGAAGCTTTCTTT.

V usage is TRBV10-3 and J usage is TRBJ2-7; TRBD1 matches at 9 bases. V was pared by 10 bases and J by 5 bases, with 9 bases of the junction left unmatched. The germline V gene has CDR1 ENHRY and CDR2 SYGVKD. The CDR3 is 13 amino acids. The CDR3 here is CATSPGTGNEQYF. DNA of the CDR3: TGTGCCACTAGTCCCGGGACAGGGAACGAGCAGTACTTC.

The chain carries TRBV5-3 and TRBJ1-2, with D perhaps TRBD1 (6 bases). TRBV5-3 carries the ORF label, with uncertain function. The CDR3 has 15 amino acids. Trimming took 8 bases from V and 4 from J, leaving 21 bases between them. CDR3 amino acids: CARISGDKFGYGYTF. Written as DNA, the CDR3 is TGTGCCAGGATATCTGGGGACAAATTTGGCTATGGCTACACCTTC.

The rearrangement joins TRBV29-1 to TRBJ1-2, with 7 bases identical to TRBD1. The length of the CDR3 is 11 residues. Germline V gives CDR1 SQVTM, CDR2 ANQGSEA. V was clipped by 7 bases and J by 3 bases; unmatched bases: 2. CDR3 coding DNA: TGCAGCGGTGGACAGGACTATGGCTACACCTTC. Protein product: CSGGQDYGYTF.

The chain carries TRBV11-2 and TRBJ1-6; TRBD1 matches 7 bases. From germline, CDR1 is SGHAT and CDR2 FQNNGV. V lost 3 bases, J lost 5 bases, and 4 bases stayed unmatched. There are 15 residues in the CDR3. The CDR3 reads CASSFGDRDNSPLHF. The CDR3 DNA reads TGTGCCAGCAGCTTTGGGGACAGAGATAATTCACCCCTCCACTTT.

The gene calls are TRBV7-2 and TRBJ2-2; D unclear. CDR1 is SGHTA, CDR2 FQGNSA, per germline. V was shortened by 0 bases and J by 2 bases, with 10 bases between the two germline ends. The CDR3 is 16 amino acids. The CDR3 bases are TGTGCCAGCAGCTTAGCTTCTTTGGCAAACACCGGGGAGCTGTTTTTT. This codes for CASSLASLANTGELFF.

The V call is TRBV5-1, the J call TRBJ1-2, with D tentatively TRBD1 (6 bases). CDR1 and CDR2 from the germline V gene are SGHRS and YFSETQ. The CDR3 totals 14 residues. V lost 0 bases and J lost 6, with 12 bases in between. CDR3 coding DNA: TGCGCCAGCAGCTTGGAGGGGGGCGAGAATGGCTACACCTTC. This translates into CASSLEGGENGYTF.

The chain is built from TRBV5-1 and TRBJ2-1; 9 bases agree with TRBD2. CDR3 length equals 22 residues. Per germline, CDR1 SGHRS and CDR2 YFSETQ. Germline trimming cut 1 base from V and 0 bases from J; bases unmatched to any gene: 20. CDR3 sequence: CASSLFAGGPTTGLSSYNEQFF. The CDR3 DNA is TGCGCCAGCAGCTTGTTTGCGGGAGGGCCTACAACCGGCCTAAGCTCCTACAATGAGCAGTTCTTC.

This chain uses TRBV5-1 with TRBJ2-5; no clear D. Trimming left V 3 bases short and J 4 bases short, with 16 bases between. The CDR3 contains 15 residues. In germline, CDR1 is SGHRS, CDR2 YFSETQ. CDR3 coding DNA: TGCGCCAGCAGCTATGGGAACACATCCCCAGAGACCCAGTACTTC. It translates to CASSYGNTSPETQYF.

CDR3 protein: CAFAKRTTDNEQFF. CDR3 coding DNA: TGTGCCTTTGCTAAAAGGACTACTGACAATGAGCAGTTCTTC. The chain joins TRBV30 to TRBJ2-1; weak D call: TRBD2 (6 bases). The V end was cut by 7 bases, the J end by 5 bases, with 18 bases between. CDR1 GTSNPN and CDR2 SVGIG come from the germline V gene (reference sequence). The CDR3 covers 14 residues. Full variable domain (missing parts from reference TRBV30 and TRBJ2-1): SQTIHQWPATLVQPVGSPLSLECTVEGTSNPNLYWYRQAAGRGLQLLFYSVGIGQISSEVPQNLSASRPQDRQFILSSKKLLLSDSGFYLCAFAKRTTDNEQFFGPGTRLTVL.

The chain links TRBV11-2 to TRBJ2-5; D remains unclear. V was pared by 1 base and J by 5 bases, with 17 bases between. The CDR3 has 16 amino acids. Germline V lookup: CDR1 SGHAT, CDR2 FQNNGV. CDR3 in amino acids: CASSLAGPSIGETQYF. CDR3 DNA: TGTGCCAGCAGCTTAGCTGGACCGTCTATCGGGGAGACCCAGTACTTC.